The clone carrying this T cell receptor beta chain was recorded once. No antigen is known for it. The sample belongs to a study of T cell responses to AZD1222 COVID-19 vaccine. Study-level points and caveats: Clonal diversity was possibly underestimated; the donors were predominantly white British and more often female.

Assay used: immunoSEQ multiplex PCR; TCRdb lists only in-frame clones, some missing. The profile shows more than 100,000 clones, approximately 90% of them singletons. The CDR3 extends over 18 amino acids. V lost 0 bases and J 0 bases, leaving 15 bases between the germline ends. Per germline, CDR1 MNHEY and CDR2 SVGEGT. V gene TRBV6-2 or TRBV6-3 combines with J gene TRBJ1-5, with D unresolved. The input for sequencing was peripheral blood, taken on day 0 of AZD1222 vaccination. The receptor was isolated from an adult in good health. This CDR3 is CASSYSGRDSYSNQPQHF. CDR3 DNA: TGTGCCAGCAGTTACTCTGGCAGAGATTCGTATAGCAATCAGCCCCAGCATTTT.